The 3 T cell receptor beta chains listed next were all sequenced from one sample in a study of Ad26.COV2.S vaccination and SARS-CoV-2 variants. Specified treatment: around 19 received Ad26.COV2.S at low or high dose, single or two shots; 5 received placebo; per-sample allocation not given. Sampling took place 63 days after the first vaccine or placebo injection. Assay used: immunoSEQ multiplex PCR; TCRdb lists only in-frame clones, some missing. The sample lists about 350,000 clones, around 90% occurring once. The input for sequencing was peripheral blood, taken in a trial of Ad26.COV2.S vaccine versus placebo. The origin of the receptors is a person between 18 and 59 years old who received the Ad26.COV2.S COVID-19 vaccine or a placebo.

The chain is built from TRBV4-1 and TRBJ1-4; no reliable D call. Trimming pared 0 bases from V and 2 bases from J, leaving 10 bases between. CDR1 and CDR2 (germline): MGHRA, YSYEKL. The CDR3 is 16 amino acids. The CDR3 reads CASSQDTRPTNEKLFF. The CDR3 DNA sequence: TGCGCCAGCAGCCAAGATACTAGGCCTACTAATGAAAAACTGTTTTTT.

The chain recombines TRBV6-1 with TRBJ2-7; D is tentatively TRBD1 or TRBD2 (6 bases each). The CDR3 length is 16 residues. Germline V gives CDR1 MNHNS, CDR2 SASEGT. The V and J ends lost 1 base and 3 bases respectively, with 16 bases between them. CDR3 DNA sequence: TGTGCCAGCAGTGAAGTTGATGGGGGGCAGGGCTACGAGCAGTACTTC. It yields the protein CASSEVDGGQGYEQYF.

The chain is built from TRBV28 and TRBJ2-3; a possible D gene is TRBD1 (5 bases). CDR1 MDHEN and CDR2 SYDVKM come from the germline V gene. V lost 6 bases to trimming and J lost 6 bases, with 10 bases between them. CDR3 length equals 12 residues. The chain's CDR3 is CASRQVTDTQYF. Here the CDR3 DNA reads TGTGCCAGCAGACAGGTTACGGATACGCAGTATTTT.